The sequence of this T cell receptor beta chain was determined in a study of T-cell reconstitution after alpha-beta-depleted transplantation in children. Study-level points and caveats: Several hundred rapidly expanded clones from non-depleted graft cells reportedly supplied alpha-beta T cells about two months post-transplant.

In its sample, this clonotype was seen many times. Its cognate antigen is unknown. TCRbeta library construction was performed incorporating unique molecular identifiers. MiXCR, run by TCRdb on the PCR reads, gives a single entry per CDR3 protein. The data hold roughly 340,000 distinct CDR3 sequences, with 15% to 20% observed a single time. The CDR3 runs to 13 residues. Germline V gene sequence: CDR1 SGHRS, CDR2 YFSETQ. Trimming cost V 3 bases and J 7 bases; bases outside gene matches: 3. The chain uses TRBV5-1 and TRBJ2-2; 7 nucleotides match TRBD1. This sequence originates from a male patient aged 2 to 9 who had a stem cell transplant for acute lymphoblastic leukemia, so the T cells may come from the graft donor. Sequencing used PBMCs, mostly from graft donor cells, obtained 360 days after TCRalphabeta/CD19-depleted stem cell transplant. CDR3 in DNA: TGCGCCAGCAGCTCCTCAGGGGGCGGGGAGCTGTTTTTT. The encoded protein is CASSSSGGGELFF.